This T cell receptor beta chain was sequenced during a study of cytomegalovirus exposure and HLA in healthy donors. Study summary: A subsequent analysis reported that the roughly 120 validation repertoires were produced on the same platform that had also been used for the roughly 700 first-cohort repertoires.

The CDR3 runs 16 residues. Germline assignment: CDR1 LNHDA and CDR2 SQIVND (reference sequence). V dropped 1 base and J dropped 0 bases, with 10 bases sitting between them. Using immunoSEQ multiplex PCR, the repertoire was profiled, and TCRdb retains in-frame clones only, with some absent. The sample holds about 98,000 clones, about 90% seen once. Among the approximately 110 subjects of the validation cohort, separate from the approximately 660-subject first cohort, were the donors. Study findings and constraints: Cytomegalovirus association was assigned to approximately 180 TCR beta chains.

Concerning this clone: Its antigen is undetermined.

V and J are TRBV19 and TRBJ2-1; possible D gene TRBD2, 7 bases. Sequencing was done on a sample of PBMCs. This TCR derives from a man aged 18 to 29 in good health and CMV-seropositive. In DNA, the CDR3 is TGTGCCAGTAGTATAGGGGGGGGACACTCCTACAATGAGCAGTTCTTC. It specifies CASSIGGGHSYNEQFF.